This is a list of T cell receptor beta chains from one sample in a study of OX40 agonist ivuxolimab in advanced cancers. Assay used: immunoSEQ multiplex PCR; TCRdb lists only in-frame clones, some missing. The sample includes about 55,000 clones, about 88% of them seen just once. Sequenced here: CD4+ or CD8+ T cells sorted from blood, sampled in a trial of the OX40 agonist ivuxolimab. The receptors were gathered from an adult with an advanced solid tumor such as melanoma, head and neck, liver or kidney cancer. Each CDR3 is given with its conserved first and last residue. D genes are given only for firm matches. Size tells how often a clone was seen (once, few, many) or the class of an expanded clone, and some rows leave it out.

CDR3nt: TGCGCCAGCAGCGCCGGGCCCCACACTGAAGCTTTCTTT
CDR3aa: CASSAGPHTEAFF
j_gene: TRBJ1-1
v_gene: TRBV4-3
abundance: .
d_gene: .

CDR3nt: TGTGCCAGCAGCGCTACCTACGAGCAGTACTTC
CDR3aa: CASSATYEQYF
j_gene: TRBJ2-7
v_gene: TRBV5-6
abundance: .
d_gene: .

CDR3nt: TGTGCCAGCAGTTTTCAGATCATGAACACTGAAGCTTTCTTT
CDR3aa: CASSFQIMNTEAFF
j_gene: TRBJ1-1
v_gene: TRBV28
abundance: .
d_gene: .

CDR3nt: TGTGCCAGCAGTTTACTAGCCCCCGTGTTTTACACAGATACGCAGTATTTT
CDR3aa: CASSLLAPVFYTDTQYF
j_gene: TRBJ2-3
v_gene: TRBV27
abundance: .
d_gene: .

CDR3nt: TGTGCCAGTACGATTGGGACCAACTATGGCTACACCTTC
CDR3aa: CASTIGTNYGYTF
j_gene: TRBJ1-2
v_gene: TRBV19
abundance: .
d_gene: .

CDR3nt: TGTGCCAGCAGCCCTGCCTACGAGCAGTACTTC
CDR3aa: CASSPAYEQYF
j_gene: TRBJ2-7
v_gene: TRBV5-8
abundance: .
d_gene: .

CDR3nt: TGTGCCACCAGCAGAACGACAGGGGGAAGCTATGGCTACACCTTC
CDR3aa: CATSRTTGGSYGYTF
j_gene: TRBJ1-2
v_gene: TRBV15
abundance: .
d_gene: TRBD1

CDR3nt: TGTGCCAGTAGCCAAGGCTGGGGACAGCCCCAGCATTTT
CDR3aa: CASSQGWGQPQHF
j_gene: TRBJ1-5
v_gene: TRBV19
abundance: .
d_gene: .

CDR3nt: TGTGCCAGCAGTTTTACAGGGGCTGAAGCTTTCTTT
CDR3aa: CASSFTGAEAFF
j_gene: TRBJ1-1
v_gene: TRBV2
abundance: .
d_gene: TRBD1

CDR3nt: TGTGCCAGCAGCCCGGGGCTACGGCGTGAGCAGTTCTTC
CDR3aa: CASSPGLRREQFF
j_gene: TRBJ2-1
v_gene: TRBV16
abundance: .
d_gene: .

CDR3nt: TGTGCCAGCAGCCCCACAAAAGGGACTGAAGCTTTCTTT
CDR3aa: CASSPTKGTEAFF
j_gene: TRBJ1-1
v_gene: TRBV27
abundance: .
d_gene: .

CDR3nt: TGTGCCAGCAGCTCCCCGGGGTGGCGGGAGGTCCGCAATGAGCAGTTCTTC
CDR3aa: CASSSPGWREVRNEQFF
j_gene: TRBJ2-1
v_gene: TRBV7-8
abundance: .
d_gene: TRBD2

CDR3nt: TGTGGCGGGCCAGGGGGTCTCTCTGGAAACACCATATATTTT
CDR3aa: CGGPGGLSGNTIYF
j_gene: TRBJ1-3
v_gene: TRBV7-9
abundance: .
d_gene: TRBD1

CDR3nt: TGTGCCAGCTCCCCCCGGCGTGGTGCAGGGGGGAACACCGGGGAGCTGTTTTTT
CDR3aa: CASSPRRGAGGNTGELFF
j_gene: TRBJ2-2
v_gene: TRBV7-8
abundance: .
d_gene: TRBD1

CDR3nt: TGTGCCTGGAGTGTAGGGGGTGCCGGGGAGCTGTTTTTT
CDR3aa: CAWSVGGAGELFF
j_gene: TRBJ2-2
v_gene: TRBV30
abundance: .
d_gene: .

CDR3nt: TGTGCCAGCAGTTACGGAACGAACACTGAAGCTTTCTTT
CDR3aa: CASSYGTNTEAFF
j_gene: TRBJ1-1
v_gene: TRBV27
abundance: once
d_gene: .

CDR3nt: TGTGCCAGCAGGGAAGCTGCAGGGGCCTTGGCTGAAGCTTTCTTT
CDR3aa: CASREAAGALAEAFF
j_gene: TRBJ1-1
v_gene: TRBV28
abundance: .
d_gene: .

CDR3nt: TGTGCCAGCAGAGGCCTAAGCGGGAGGGCCAATGAGCAGTTCTTC
CDR3aa: CASRGLSGRANEQFF
j_gene: TRBJ2-1
v_gene: TRBV6-1
abundance: .
d_gene: TRBD2

CDR3nt: TGTGCCATCAGTTCGACCACTCAGACAGGGCTTGAAGCTTTCTTT
CDR3aa: CAISSTTQTGLEAFF
j_gene: TRBJ1-1
v_gene: TRBV10-3
abundance: .
d_gene: TRBD1

CDR3nt: TGTGCCAGCAGGGACAGGGGACGGTACGAGCAGTACTTC
CDR3aa: CASRDRGRYEQYF
j_gene: TRBJ2-7
v_gene: TRBV27
abundance: .
d_gene: TRBD1

CDR3nt: TGTGCCAGCAGAGACCCCAGGGATGGCTACACCTTC
CDR3aa: CASRDPRDGYTF
j_gene: TRBJ1-2
v_gene: TRBV9
abundance: .
d_gene: .

CDR3nt: TGCGCCAGCAACATGGAAAAGAACACTGAAGCTTTCTTT
CDR3aa: CASNMEKNTEAFF
j_gene: TRBJ1-1
v_gene: TRBV5-1
abundance: few
d_gene: .

CDR3nt: TGTGCCAGCAGCGCAGGGGGCCTCGCTGAAGCTTTCTTT
CDR3aa: CASSAGGLAEAFF
j_gene: TRBJ1-1
v_gene: TRBV9
abundance: .
d_gene: TRBD1

CDR3nt: TGTGCCAGCAGTTACTCGATCCCCCGAGCTAACAATGAGCAGTTCTTC
CDR3aa: CASSYSIPRANNEQFF
j_gene: TRBJ2-1
v_gene: TRBV6-5
abundance: .
d_gene: .

CDR3nt: TGCGCCAGCAGCGCTAGGGGCAATTCGGCGGTCCACGAGCAGTACTTC
CDR3aa: CASSARGNSAVHEQYF
j_gene: TRBJ2-7
v_gene: TRBV4-1
abundance: .
d_gene: .

CDR3nt: TGTGCCAGCAGCGGAGCATACAATGAGCAGTTCTTC
CDR3aa: CASSGAYNEQFF
j_gene: TRBJ2-1
v_gene: TRBV9
abundance: .
d_gene: .

CDR3nt: TGTGCCAGCAGCCGAGGCCTTGGGCGGGAGGCCGATAAGCAGTACTTC
CDR3aa: CASSRGLGREADKQYF
j_gene: TRBJ2-7
v_gene: TRBV4-2
abundance: .
d_gene: TRBD2

CDR3nt: TGTGCCAGCAGTTCCCCTGTCCATGAGCAGTTCTTC
CDR3aa: CASSSPVHEQFF
j_gene: TRBJ2-1
v_gene: TRBV6-5
abundance: .
d_gene: .

CDR3nt: TGTGCCAGCAGTTATTCACCGACAGGGACCTACAATGAGCAGTTCTTC
CDR3aa: CASSYSPTGTYNEQFF
j_gene: TRBJ2-1
v_gene: TRBV6-6
abundance: .
d_gene: TRBD1

CDR3nt: TGTGCCAGCACGGCAGGGTGGTCACCCCTCCACTTT
CDR3aa: CASTAGWSPLHF
j_gene: TRBJ1-6
v_gene: TRBV6-1
abundance: .
d_gene: .

CDR3nt: TGTGCCAGCAGCGGTACTTCGAACAATGAGCAGTTCTTC
CDR3aa: CASSGTSNNEQFF
j_gene: TRBJ2-1
v_gene: TRBV9
abundance: .
d_gene: .

CDR3nt: TGTGCCATCAGTGAGTCCCTCGACAGGGAGGAGGAGACCCAGTACTTC
CDR3aa: CAISESLDREEETQYF
j_gene: TRBJ2-5
v_gene: TRBV10-3
abundance: .
d_gene: .

CDR3nt: TGCGCCAGCAGCCAAGAGGTTGTAGATACGCAGTATTTT
CDR3aa: CASSQEVVDTQYF
j_gene: TRBJ2-3
v_gene: TRBV4-1
abundance: .
d_gene: .

CDR3nt: TGTGCCAGCAGCCCGGAGCGGGGCCTAAGCCGCCGCGAGCAGTACTTC
CDR3aa: CASSPERGLSRREQYF
j_gene: TRBJ2-7
v_gene: TRBV5-6
abundance: .
d_gene: TRBD2